This T cell receptor beta chain was profiled in a study of blood T cell repertoires in COVID-19. Across the study: From the United States, Italy and Spain came samples of acute and convalescent COVID-19.

The CDR3 contains 12 residues. V lost 2 bases to trimming and J lost 7 bases, with 9 bases between them. In germline, CDR1 is SGHDT, CDR2 YYEEEE. Per the original data handling: From reference gene primer amplification, estimates of nucleated cell counts were derived. Profiling relied on immunoSEQ multiplex PCR, and the TCRdb table lists in-frame clones only, not all of them. V, J and clone size reflect that table, while D and trimming were determined from the DNA. The table lists more than 110,000 clones, 65% to 90% of them singletons. The sequenced sample was peripheral blood. The chain uses TRBV5-6 and TRBJ1-2; possible D gene TRBD1, 6 bases. The TCR was taken from a man between 50 and 59 years old with acute or convalescent COVID-19. The CDR3 sequence is CASSFQGGGYTF. CDR3 in DNA: TGTGCCAGCAGCTTCCAAGGGGGTGGCTACACCTTC.